This T cell receptor (beta chain) is drawn from a study of spatial heterogeneity in lung cancer. Study outcomes and limitations: Ubiquitous expanded tumor TCRs showed up in blood more at resection than follow-up.

MiXCR, applied by TCRdb to the 5' RACE reads, yields one record per CDR3 protein. The repertoire has 45,000 or so distinct CDR3 sequences, 7.5% to 9% of them found once; the top ten carry about 13%. By frequency in the sample, this clonotype is medium-sized (0.01 to 0.1%). The antigen is undetermined. Time point defined: sample taken at primary tumor resection. Whole RNA was taken from tumor, nontumor lung or frozen PBMC; it was then sequenced unsorted. The TCR originated in a female donor with early-stage non-small cell lung cancer. The source was PBMCs, collected at surgery.

The CDR3 protein is CASSPEGPGPEKLFF. CDR3 sequence (DNA): TGTGCCAGCTCACCAGAGGGGCCGGGTCCCGAAAAACTGTTTTTT. The chain links TRBV18 to TRBJ1-4, with a tentative D call TRBD1 (5 bases). CDR3 length equals 15 residues. From germline, CDR1 is KGHSH and CDR2 LQKENI. V dropped 2 bases and J dropped 8 bases, with 15 bases sitting between them.